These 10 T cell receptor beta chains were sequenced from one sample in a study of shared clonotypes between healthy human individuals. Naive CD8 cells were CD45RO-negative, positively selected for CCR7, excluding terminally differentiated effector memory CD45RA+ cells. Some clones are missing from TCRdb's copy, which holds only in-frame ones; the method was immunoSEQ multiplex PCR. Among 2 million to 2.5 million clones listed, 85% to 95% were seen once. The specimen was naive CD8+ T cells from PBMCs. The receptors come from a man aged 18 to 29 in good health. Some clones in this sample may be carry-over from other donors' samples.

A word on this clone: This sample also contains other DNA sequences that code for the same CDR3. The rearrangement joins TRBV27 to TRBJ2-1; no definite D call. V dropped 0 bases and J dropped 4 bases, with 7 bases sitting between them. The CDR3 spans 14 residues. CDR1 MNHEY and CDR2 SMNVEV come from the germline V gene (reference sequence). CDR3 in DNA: TGTGCCAGCAGTTTATCCTCAGTTTACAATGAGCAGTTCTTC. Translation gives CASSLSSVYNEQFF.

The CDR3 loop is CASSAFKRPGELFF. CDR3 DNA: TGTGCCAGCAGCGCCTTTAAACGTCCCGGGGAGCTGTTTTTT. The chain joins TRBV5-8 to TRBJ2-2; D gene ambiguous. Per the germline V gene, CDR1 is SGHTS and CDR2 is YDEGEE. The CDR3 length is 14 residues. The V end was cut by 4 bases, the J end by 6 bases, with 13 bases between.

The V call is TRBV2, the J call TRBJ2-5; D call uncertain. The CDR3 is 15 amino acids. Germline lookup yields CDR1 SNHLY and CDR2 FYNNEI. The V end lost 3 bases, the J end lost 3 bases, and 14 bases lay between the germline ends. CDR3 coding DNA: TGTGCCAGCAGTGATGGGTTCGTCGCGGAAGAGACCCAGTACTTC. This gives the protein CASSDGFVAEETQYF. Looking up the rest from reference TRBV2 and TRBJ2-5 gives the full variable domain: EPEVTQTPSHQVTQMGQEVILRCVPISNHLYFYWYRQILGQKVEFLVSFYNNEISEKSEIFDDQFSVERPDGSNFTLKIRSTKLEDSAMYFCASSDGFVAEETQYFGPGTRLLVL.

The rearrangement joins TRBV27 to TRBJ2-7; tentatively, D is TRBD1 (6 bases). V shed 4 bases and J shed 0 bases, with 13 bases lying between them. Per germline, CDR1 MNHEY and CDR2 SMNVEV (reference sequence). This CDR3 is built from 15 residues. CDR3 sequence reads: CASSSGQSSSYEQYF. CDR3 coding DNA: TGTGCCAGCAGTTCAGGACAGTCAAGCTCCTACGAGCAGTACTTC.

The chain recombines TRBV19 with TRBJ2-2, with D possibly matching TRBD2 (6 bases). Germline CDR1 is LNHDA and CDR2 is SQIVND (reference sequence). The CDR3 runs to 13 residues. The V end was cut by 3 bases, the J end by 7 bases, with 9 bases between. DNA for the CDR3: TGTGCCAGTAGTATCGGAGGGCTCGGGGAGCTGTTTTTT. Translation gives CASSIGGLGELFF.

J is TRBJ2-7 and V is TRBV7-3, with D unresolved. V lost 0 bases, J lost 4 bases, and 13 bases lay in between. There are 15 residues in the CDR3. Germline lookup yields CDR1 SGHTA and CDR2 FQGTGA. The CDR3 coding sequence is TGTGCCAGCAGCTTAACCTCCAAGGGAAGTTACGAGCAGTACTTC. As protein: CASSLTSKGSYEQYF.

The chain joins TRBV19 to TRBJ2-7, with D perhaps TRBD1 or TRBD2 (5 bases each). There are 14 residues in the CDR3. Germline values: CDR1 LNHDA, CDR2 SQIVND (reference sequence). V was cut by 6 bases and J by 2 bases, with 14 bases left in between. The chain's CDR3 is CASSRHRGAYEQYF. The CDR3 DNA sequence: TGTGCCAGTAGCCGACACCGAGGGGCCTACGAGCAGTACTTC. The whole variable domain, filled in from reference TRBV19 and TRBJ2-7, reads DGGITQSPKYLFRKEGQNVTLSCEQNLNHDAMYWYRQDPGQGLRLIYYSQIVNDFQKGDIAEGYSVSREKKESFPLTVTSAQKNPTAFYLCASSRHRGAYEQYFGPGTRLTVT.

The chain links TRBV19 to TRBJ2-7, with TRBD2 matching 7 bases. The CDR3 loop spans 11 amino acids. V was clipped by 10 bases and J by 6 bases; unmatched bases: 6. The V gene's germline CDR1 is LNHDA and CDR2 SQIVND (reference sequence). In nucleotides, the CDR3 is TGTGCCACCGGCTGGGGGGGCGAGCAGTACTTC. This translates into CATGWGGEQYF.

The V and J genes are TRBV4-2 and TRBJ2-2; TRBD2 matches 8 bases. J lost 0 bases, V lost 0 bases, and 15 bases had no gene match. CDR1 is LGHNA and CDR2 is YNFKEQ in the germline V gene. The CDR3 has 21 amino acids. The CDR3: CASSQDTVASGLQPNTGELFF. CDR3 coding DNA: TGTGCCAGCAGCCAAGATACCGTGGCTAGCGGGTTACAACCGAACACCGGGGAGCTGTTTTTT.

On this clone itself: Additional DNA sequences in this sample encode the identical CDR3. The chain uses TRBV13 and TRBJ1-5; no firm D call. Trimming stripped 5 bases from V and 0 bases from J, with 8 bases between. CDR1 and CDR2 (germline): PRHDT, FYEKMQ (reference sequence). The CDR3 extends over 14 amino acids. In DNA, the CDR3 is TGTGCCAGCAGCCCCCGAGGTAGCAATCAGCCCCAGCATTTT. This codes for CASSPRGSNQPQHF.